This T cell receptor (beta chain) was recorded in a study of cytomegalovirus exposure and HLA in healthy donors. Notes on the study in general: Reportedly, diagnosis of cytomegalovirus status by the classifier showed high specificity and sensitivity. Testing in vitro showed a few CMV-associated chains specific for CMV antigens.

The CDR3 sequence is 13 residues long. In germline, CDR1 is MNHEY, CDR2 SVGAGI. With 2 bases removed from V and 6 bases from J, the gap between germline ends came to 11 bases. Researchers ran the PCR with 60 Vbeta and 13 Jbeta primers. Measured with immunoSEQ multiplex PCR; TCRdb has only the in-frame clones, and not every one. Among under 150,000 clones listed, about 80% were seen once. Points on this clone: Antigen unknown.

Healthy individuals who donated bone marrow served as the donors. The receptor was derived from a male donor in good health and CMV-seronegative. The chain couples TRBV6-5 to TRBJ2-7; weak D call: TRBD2 (6 bases). Sequenced sample: PBMCs. CDR3 bases: TGTGCCAGCAGTTACGGGCGGGATAGCGAGCAGTACTTC. This gives the protein CASSYGRDSEQYF.